Given below is one T cell receptor beta chain in context. Unmatched junction bases numbered 2, after V lost 5 bases and J lost 2 bases. The germline V gene encodes CDR1 DFQATT and CDR2 SNEGSKA (reference sequence). The CDR3 has 14 amino acids. TCRdb re-analysed the 5' RACE reads in MiXCR, keeping a single row per CDR3 protein. The repertoire holds 5,000 to 6,000 distinct CDR3 sequences, with around half as singletons. The clonotype comes from a female donor with breast cancer. J is TRBJ2-5 and V is TRBV20-1; the match to TRBD2 covers 13 bases. Sequencing was carried out using memory CD4+ T cells sorted from blood. Subset meaning: memory CD4+ T cells, CD4+CD45RO+CD25-. Here the CDR3 reads CSARTSGGQETQYF. Here the CDR3 DNA reads TGCAGTGCTCGGACTAGCGGGGGACAAGAGACCCAGTACTTC.